The sequence of this TCR beta chain was determined in a study of shared clonotypes between healthy human individuals. Turning to the study itself: A donor's plate count was three for CD4 naive and three for CD4 memory; CD8 naive had two and CD8 memory one. Study findings and constraints: Researchers found naive subsets generally carried larger estimated richness than memory subsets. Only a few donors were included, so the genetic and exposure-history diversity represented was limited.

Some clones are missing from TCRdb's copy, which holds only in-frame ones; the method was immunoSEQ multiplex PCR. The sample carries some 1,100,000 clones, 75% to 80% recorded once. V was clipped by 6 bases and J by 1 base; unmatched bases: 3. Germline V lookup: CDR1 SNHLY, CDR2 FYNNEI. CDR3 size: 13 residues. Splitting of CD4+ cells produced CD45RA+ naive and CD45RA-negative memory subsets. Concerning this clone: The antigen remains unidentified. A much bigger clone sits one base away, suggesting this may be a read error.

This rearrangement joins TRBV2 to TRBJ2-7; TRBD2 agrees at 7 bases. The receptor comes from a young man in good health. Some clones in this sample may be carry-over from other donors' samples. The sequenced sample was memory CD4+ T cells from PBMCs. The sample's subset: CD45RA-negative fraction. The CDR3 sequence is CASRGEGSYEQYF. The CDR3, as DNA: TGTGCCAGCAGGGGGGAGGGGTCCTACGAGCAGTACTTC.